This entry lists 7 T cell receptor beta chains sequenced from one sample in a study of PD-L1 blockade in urothelial cancer. Time point indicated: pretreatment peripheral blood. Sequenced by immunoSEQ multiplex PCR; TCRdb stores in-frame clones only, minus some. The data hold fewer than 60,000 clones, with 84% observed a single time. The material sequenced was PBMCs, taken around atezolizumab (anti-PD-L1) treatment. The receptors originated from a man aged 50-59 years with urothelial cancer.

The chain carries TRBV4-1 and TRBJ2-7; tentatively, D is TRBD1 (6 bases). V was cut by 2 bases and J by 3 bases, with 14 bases left in between. The CDR3 extends over 15 amino acids. Germline CDR1 and CDR2: MGHRA and YSYEKL. CDR3 residues: CASSQTEGQIYEQYF. CDR3 nucleotide sequence: TGCGCCAGCAGCCAAACCGAAGGACAGATCTACGAGCAGTACTTC.

The chain recombines TRBV10-3 with TRBJ1-5; D is possibly TRBD1 (6 bases). Trimming stripped 2 bases from V and 5 bases from J, with 13 bases between. CDR1 ENHRY and CDR2 SYGVKD come from the germline V gene. CDR3 length equals 15 residues. CDR3 coding DNA: TGTGCCATCAGTGAGGCGGGGGGCAGAGATCAGCCCCAGCATTTT. Translation: CAISEAGGRDQPQHF.

The rearrangement links TRBV27 to TRBJ2-2; TRBD2 agrees at 7 bases. V lost 1 base to trimming and J lost 6 bases; unmatched junction nucleotides: 20. The CDR3 sequence is 20 residues long. The germline gives CDR1 MNHEY, CDR2 SMNVEV (reference sequence). CDR3 amino acids: CASSLYAPGSGVKMAGELFF. DNA for the CDR3: TGTGCCAGCAGTTTATATGCCCCCGGGAGCGGGGTTAAGATGGCCGGGGAGCTGTTTTTT.

The V and J genes are TRBV15 and TRBJ2-1, with D possibly matching TRBD1 (5 bases). Germline V CDR1 and CDR2: LNHNV, YYDKDF (reference sequence). This CDR3 spans 15 amino acids. V was pared by 1 base and J by 2 bases, with 9 bases between. CDR3 residues: CATSRVGEPYNEQFF. For the CDR3, the DNA is TGTGCCACCAGCAGAGTAGGGGAACCCTACAATGAGCAGTTCTTC.

CDR3 in amino acids: CASSPKDRVGGYTF. The CDR3, as DNA: TGTGCCAGCAGCCCAAAGGACAGGGTGGGTGGCTACACCTTC. The chain links TRBV7-3 to TRBJ1-2; 8 positions agree with TRBD1. Germline V CDR1 and CDR2: SGHTA, FQGTGA. V was clipped by 5 bases and J by 7 bases; unmatched bases: 9. This CDR3 spans 14 amino acids.

The chain links TRBV5-4 to TRBJ2-3, with 7 bases matching TRBD2. There are 16 residues in the CDR3. The germline CDR1 and CDR2 sequences are SGHNT and YYREEE (reference sequence). V lost 2 bases and J lost 5; bases outside the gene matches: 11. The CDR3 reads CASSFLPGGRLDTQYF. The CDR3 nucleotides read TGTGCCAGCAGCTTCCTTCCGGGAGGAAGATTAGATACGCAGTATTTT.

This clone was seen a handful of times. V is TRBV7-9 and J is TRBJ1-4; TRBD1 matches 8 bases. V trimming: 5 bases; J trimming: 4 bases; junction bases outside the gene matches: 6. The CDR3 extends over 15 amino acids. CDR1 and CDR2 (germline): SEHNR, FQNEAQ (reference sequence). Here the CDR3 DNA reads TGTGCCAGCAGCGAAGACAGGGGATATAATGAAAAACTGTTTTTT. Its protein product is CASSEDRGYNEKLFF. The full variable domain, its missing parts supplied by reference TRBV7-9 and TRBJ1-4, is DTGVSQNPRHKITKRGQNVTFRCDPISEHNRLYWYRQTLGQGPEFLTYFQNEAQLEKSRLLSDRFSAERPKGSFSTLEIQRTEQGDSAMYLCASSEDRGYNEKLFFGSGTQLSVL.